A single sample is the source of the 10 T cell receptor beta chains below, sequenced in a study of T cell responses to AZD1222 COVID-19 vaccine. The protocol was immunoSEQ multiplex PCR, while the TCRdb copy is restricted to in-frame clones and leaves out a portion. The sample yields around 64,000 clones, 80% to 90% seen once. Sample: peripheral blood, taken 28 days after the second AZD1222 dose. The receptors here all came from an adult who received the AZD1222 COVID-19 vaccine.

The chain has TRBV24-1 and TRBJ1-2; no clear D. The length of the CDR3 is 12 residues. Trimming left V 3 bases short and J 5 bases short, with 6 bases between. Germline assignment: CDR1 KGHDR and CDR2 SFDVKD. This CDR3 reads CATSDGRYGYTF. The CDR3 nucleotides read TGTGCCACCAGTGATGGGAGGTATGGCTACACCTTC.

The chain employs TRBV18 and TRBJ1-2; TRBD1 matches at 8 bases. The CDR3 runs 12 residues. Trimming cost V 6 bases and J 5 bases; bases outside gene matches: 2. In germline, CDR1 is KGHSH, CDR2 LQKENI. The CDR3 DNA sequence: TGTGCCAGCTCGACAGGGGAATATGGCTACACCTTC. Its translation: CASSTGEYGYTF.

The chain links TRBV5-1 to TRBJ1-1, with TRBD1 matching 7 bases. Trimming took 2 bases from V and 3 from J; bases not matched to a gene: 7. CDR1 is SGHRS, CDR2 YFSETQ, per germline. CDR3 size: 15 residues. CDR3 sequence (DNA): TGCGCCAGCAGCTTCACAGGGGTCAAAGACACTGAAGCTTTCTTT. It is translated as CASSFTGVKDTEAFF.

CDR3 protein: CASTTGALSNQPQHF. CDR3 DNA sequence: TGTGCCAGTACCACAGGGGCCCTGAGCAATCAGCCCCAGCATTTT. The rearrangement links TRBV19 to TRBJ1-5, with TRBD1 identical over 7 bases. CDR1 is LNHDA, CDR2 SQIVND, per germline (reference sequence). The V and J ends lost 7 bases and 1 base, in that order; junction bases with no gene match: 7. The CDR3 consists of 15 residues.

This clone was observed a single time. The V and J genes are TRBV7-2 and TRBJ2-1, with no clear D. Between the trimmed V and J ends, which lost 3 bases and 9 bases, there was a span of 12 bases. Germline assignment: CDR1 SGHTA and CDR2 FQGNSA. This CDR3 comprises 13 residues. The CDR3 loop is CASSFWKNGEQFF. CDR3 DNA sequence: TGTGCCAGCAGCTTTTGGAAGAATGGTGAGCAGTTCTTC.

The CDR3 DNA follows: TGCGCCAGCAGCCAAGAGGAACAGAACTATGGCTACACCTTC. This sequence encodes CASSQEEQNYGYTF. The chain combines TRBV4-1 with TRBJ1-2, with unresolved D. Germline lookup yields CDR1 MGHRA and CDR2 YSYEKL. This CDR3 contains 14 residues. V lost 0 bases, J lost 2 bases, and 7 bases lay in between.

CDR3 nucleotides: TGTGCCAGCAGCCCGGGGACAGGGGCCAACAATGAGCAGTTCTTC. Encoded protein: CASSPGTGANNEQFF. The chain combines TRBV5-4 with TRBJ2-1; the match to TRBD1 covers 10 bases. CDR3 length: 15 amino acids. Trimming took 4 bases from V and 5 from J; bases not matched to a gene: 6. Germline-derived CDR1 and CDR2 are SGHNT and YYREEE (reference sequence).

This rearrangement joins TRBV12-5 to TRBJ2-4; 7 nucleotides agree with TRBD1. Germline-derived CDR1 and CDR2 are LGHNT and FRNRAP. The CDR3 has 14 residues. V shed 2 bases, J shed 16 bases, and the junction held 14 bases outside the gene matches. The CDR3 DNA is TGTGCTAGTGGTTTGACCCCCTGGACAGGTACCCGATACTTC. Protein sequence: CASGLTPWTGTRYF.

This sequence joins TRBV19 and TRBJ1-6, with TRBD1 matching 10 bases. Trimming removed 6 bases from V and 13 bases from J; junction bases left unmatched: 3. Germline CDR1 LNHDA, CDR2 SQIVND (reference sequence). CDR3 length equals 12 residues. DNA of the CDR3: TGTGCCAGTAGGACAGGGGGCATCCCCCTCCACTTT. Amino acids: CASRTGGIPLHF.

This rearrangement joins TRBV5-1 to TRBJ1-2, with 11 bases that match TRBD1. Looked up from germline, CDR1 is SGHRS and CDR2 is YFSETQ. The CDR3 is made up of 13 amino acids. V lost 8 bases, J lost 2 bases, and 2 bases stayed unmatched. In nucleotides, the CDR3 is TGCGCCAGTCGGACAGGGGGCAACTATGGCTACACCTTC. This gives the protein CASRTGGNYGYTF.